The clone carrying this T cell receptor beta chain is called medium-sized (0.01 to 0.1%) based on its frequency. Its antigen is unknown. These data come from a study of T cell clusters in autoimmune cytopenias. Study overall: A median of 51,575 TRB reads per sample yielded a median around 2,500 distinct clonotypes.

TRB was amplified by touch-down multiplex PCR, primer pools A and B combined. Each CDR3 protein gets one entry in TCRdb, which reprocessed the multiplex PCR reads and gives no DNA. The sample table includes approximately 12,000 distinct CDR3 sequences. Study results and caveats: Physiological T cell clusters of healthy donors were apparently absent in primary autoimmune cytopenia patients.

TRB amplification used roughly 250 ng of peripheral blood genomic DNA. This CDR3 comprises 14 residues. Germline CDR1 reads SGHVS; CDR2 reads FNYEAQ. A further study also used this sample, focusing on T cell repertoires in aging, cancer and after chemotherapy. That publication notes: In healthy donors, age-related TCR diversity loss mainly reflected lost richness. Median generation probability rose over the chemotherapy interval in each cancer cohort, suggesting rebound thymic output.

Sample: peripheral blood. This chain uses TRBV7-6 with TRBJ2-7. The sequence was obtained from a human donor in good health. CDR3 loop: CASSSDGDSYEQYF.